These T cell receptor beta chains were read from a single sample in a study of blood T cell repertoires in COVID-19. TCRdb keeps only in-frame clones here, not all; method: immunoSEQ multiplex PCR. The data contain over 350,000 clones, 91% of them singletons. Material for sequencing was PBMCs or T cells enriched from blood (not recorded which). Every receptor here comes from a woman in her thirties or forties who had been exposed to COVID-19. CDR3s include the opening cysteine and the closing phenylalanine or tryptophan. The order of the fields is clone size, V gene, D gene, J gene, CDR3 DNA, CDR3 protein. The D gene is left open where the match is weak. Expanded clones get a size class; other rows say once, few or many, or leave the size out.

>.|TRBV11-3|TRBD1|TRBJ2-5
TGTGCCAGCACCGGCGACAGGGGGATATCAGAGACCCAGTACTTC
CASTGDRGISETQYF
>.|TRBV7-9|.|TRBJ1-2
TGTGCCAGCAGCCGTTCGTCCCCGGAGAAAACTAACTATGGCTACACCTTC
CASSRSSPEKTNYGYTF
>.|TRBV2|.|TRBJ1-4
TGTGCCAGCAGCACAAATGAAAAACTGTTTTTT
CASSTNEKLFF
>.|TRBV7-9|.|TRBJ2-3
TGTGCCAGCAGCTTGATGACAGGACTGGATACGCAGTATTTT
CASSLMTGLDTQYF
>.|TRBV27|.|TRBJ2-1
TGTGCCAGCAGTTTATCGGGGGGGGCGTACAATGAGCAGTTCTTC
CASSLSGGAYNEQFF
>.|TRBV5-4|.|TRBJ1-2
TGTGCCAGCAGCTTGACAGGCCCGTATGGCTACACCTTC
CASSLTGPYGYTF
>.|TRBV24-1|TRBD2|TRBJ2-7
TGTGCCACCAGTGATAGGGCGGGGGGAGCCTACGAGCAGTACTTC
CATSDRAGGAYEQYF
>.|TRBV30|TRBD2|TRBJ2-1
TGTGCCTGGAGTACCCTCCTAGCGGGACTCAATGAGCAGTTCTTC
CAWSTLLAGLNEQFF
>.|TRBV27|.|TRBJ2-1
TGTGCCAGCAGTGCTACAGGGCTCAAGTTCTTC
CASSATGLKFF
>once|TRBV2|TRBD1|TRBJ1-4
TGTGCCAGCAGTACCCGGGGGACAGGGTCTAATGAAAAACTGTTTTTT
CASSTRGTGSNEKLFF
>.|TRBV28|.|TRBJ2-7
TGTGCCAGCAGTTTAGAGGGGACTCCCTACGAGCAGTACTTC
CASSLEGTPYEQYF
>.|TRBV19|TRBD1|TRBJ1-2
TGTGCCAGTAGTCCAGGACAGGGGAACTATGGCTACACCTTC
CASSPGQGNYGYTF
>.|TRBV30|TRBD1|TRBJ1-4
TGTGCCTGGAGTAATGGACAGGCAACTAATGAAAAACTGTTTTTT
CAWSNGQATNEKLFF
>.|TRBV6-1|TRBD1|TRBJ1-2
TGTGCCAGCAGTGACCCGGGGACAGGGAATAACTATGGCTACACCTTC
CASSDPGTGNNYGYTF
>.|TRBV5-1|.|TRBJ2-3
TGCGCCAGCAGAGACGGCGGGGCCACAGATACGCAGTATTTT
CASRDGGATDTQYF
>.|TRBV5-1|.|TRBJ1-1
TGCGCCAGCAGCTTGGCGCGAGGAGACACTGAAGCTTTCTTT
CASSLARGDTEAFF
>.|TRBV3-1/TRBV3-2|.|TRBJ1-1
TGTGCCAGCAGCCAAGGGGGCCCCTATGAAGCTTTCTTT
CASSQGGPYEAFF
>.|TRBV6-2/TRBV6-3|.|TRBJ1-2
TGTGCCAGCAGTTACTCCGGGGCGGGGAATGGCTACACCTTC
CASSYSGAGNGYTF
>.|TRBV10-2|TRBD2|TRBJ2-2
TGCGCCAGCAGGAGTGGACTAGCGCGCGTTGGCACCGGGGAGCTGTTTTTT
CASRSGLARVGTGELFF